Listed below are T cell receptor beta chains from one sample, sequenced in a study of a mutant IDH1 vaccine in newly diagnosed glioma. Their specific antigens are unknown. Repertoires were generated with immunoSEQ multiplex PCR, while TCRdb's copy carries only in-frame clones and drops some. The repertoire holds tens of thousands of clones, under 85% seen once, with 3.2% in the top ten. Sequencing used PBMCs, obtained from a glioma patient whose treatment included an IDH1 peptide vaccine. The receptors shown here come from a woman aged 45-60 years with glioma. The CDR3 runs from the conserved cysteine through the conserved F or W. A D gene is named only where the DNA matches it firmly. Clone size is stated in some rows and not others, as once, few, many or a class when expanded.

D	J	length	V	size	CDR3	DNA
-	TRBJ2-3	14	TRBV6-5	-	CASRPPLVGDTQYF	TGTGCCAGCAGACCCCCACTCGTGGGCGATACGCAGTATTTT
-	TRBJ2-2	15	TRBV9	-	CASSVVQGDTGELFF	TGTGCCAGCAGCGTAGTACAGGGCGACACCGGGGAGCTGTTTTTT
-	TRBJ2-1	18	TRBV2	-	CASRAARGARISYNEQFF	TGTGCCAGCCGAGCAGCCAGGGGCGCCCGTATCTCCTACAATGAGCAGTTCTTC
-	TRBJ2-5	15	TRBV5-4	-	CASSSRGSLVETQYF	TGTGCCAGCAGCTCTCGAGGTAGCCTCGTCGAGACCCAGTACTTC
-	TRBJ2-3	14	TRBV5-4	-	CASSHSGSTDTQYF	TGTGCCAGCAGCCATTCGGGGAGCACAGATACGCAGTATTTT
-	TRBJ1-6	15	TRBV4-1	-	CASSQWEQLYSPLHF	TGCGCCAGCAGCCAATGGGAACAGCTCTATTCACCCCTCCACTTT
-	TRBJ1-1	13	TRBV5-4	-	CASSSQGNTEAFF	TGTGCCAGCAGCTCACAGGGAAACACTGAAGCTTTCTTT
-	TRBJ2-7	15	TRBV5-6	once	CASSFLEGRGYEQYF	TGTGCCAGCAGCTTTCTTGAGGGGCGCGGGTACGAGCAGTACTTC
TRBD2	TRBJ2-6	15	TRBV6-5	-	CASSSGGLGANVLTF	TGTGCCAGCAGTTCGGGAGGCCTCGGGGCCAACGTCCTGACTTTC
TRBD2	TRBJ2-2	15	TRBV2	-	CASRALAGGTGELFF	TGTGCCAGCAGGGCGCTAGCGGGCGGCACCGGGGAGCTGTTTTTT
TRBD1	TRBJ1-5	17	TRBV19	-	CASSSVGQGYSNQPQHF	TGTGCCAGTAGTTCGGTGGGACAGGGATATAGCAATCAGCCCCAGCATTTT
-	TRBJ1-5	15	TRBV28	-	CASSLEGVSNQPQHF	TGTGCCAGCAGTTTGGAGGGCGTTAGCAATCAGCCCCAGCATTTT
-	TRBJ1-6	13	TRBV6-1	-	CASSERSNSPLHF	TGTGCCAGCAGTGAAAGGAGCAATTCACCCCTCCACTTT
TRBD2	TRBJ2-3	16	TRBV9	-	CASSGGTSGLTDTQYF	TGTGCCAGCAGCGGCGGGACTAGCGGGCTTACAGATACGCAGTATTTT
-	TRBJ1-4	15	TRBV5-1	-	CASSLDGLGYEKLFF	TGCGCCAGCAGCTTGGACGGGTTGGGGTATGAAAAACTGTTTTTT
-	TRBJ1-5	14	TRBV5-1	once	CASSLEQSNQPQHF	TGCGCCAGCAGCTTGGAACAGAGTAATCAGCCCCAGCATTTT
TRBD2	TRBJ2-3	14	TRBV5-4	-	CASSLWTSADTQYF	TGTGCCAGCAGCTTGTGGACTAGCGCAGATACGCAGTATTTT
-	TRBJ1-5	14	TRBV30	-	CAWSEGHTNQPQHF	TGTGCCTGGAGTGAGGGGCACACCAATCAGCCCCAGCATTTT
TRBD1	TRBJ1-2	16	TRBV5-6	-	CASSLEGQGFFKGYTF	TGTGCCAGCAGCTTAGAGGGACAGGGATTTTTTAAGGGCTACACCTTC
-	TRBJ2-4	15	TRBV7-9	-	CASSPGLLAKNIQYF	TGTGCCAGCAGCCCGGGACTGCTAGCCAAAAACATTCAGTACTTC
-	TRBJ1-4	17	TRBV2	-	CASRDQTWGGINEKLFF	TGTGCCAGCAGAGATCAAACTTGGGGGGGAATTAATGAAAAACTGTTTTTT
-	TRBJ2-1	14	TRBV5-6	-	CASSMYLSYNEQFF	TGTGCCAGCAGTATGTACCTTTCCTACAATGAGCAGTTCTTC
TRBD1	TRBJ1-4	15	TRBV2	-	CASSVDRAWGEKLFF	TGTGCCAGCAGCGTGGACAGGGCATGGGGTGAAAAACTGTTTTTT
TRBD1	TRBJ1-1	14	TRBV5-4	once	CASSNNRGDTEAFF	TGTGCCAGCAGCAACAACAGGGGAGACACTGAAGCTTTCTTT
-	TRBJ1-1	11	TRBV29-1	-	CSVEENTEAFF	TGCAGCGTTGAGGAGAACACTGAAGCTTTCTTT
-	TRBJ1-3	17	TRBV30	-	CAWRAPGRRYGGNTIYF	TGTGCCTGGAGAGCCCCGGGACGTCGATATGGTGGAAACACCATATATTTT
TRBD2	TRBJ2-5	17	TRBV5-6	-	CASSLAPSGGAGETQYF	TGTGCCAGCAGCTTGGCTCCGAGCGGGGGGGCCGGAGAGACCCAGTACTTC
-	TRBJ2-7	13	TRBV11-2	-	CASSSLRRDEQYF	TGTGCCAGCAGCTCCCTGAGAAGGGACGAGCAGTACTTC
TRBD1	TRBJ2-1	13	TRBV2	-	CARTGISLNEQFF	TGTGCCAGGACAGGGATTTCACTCAATGAGCAGTTCTTC
-	TRBJ2-2	15	TRBV5-1	-	CASSPPRGNTGELFF	TGCGCCAGCAGCCCCCCGAGGGGGAACACCGGGGAGCTGTTTTTT
-	TRBJ1-1	14	TRBV5-1	few	CASSLANRNTEAFF	TGCGCCAGCAGCTTGGCCAACAGAAACACTGAAGCTTTCTTT
TRBD2	TRBJ2-1	16	TRBV15	-	CATSRAALAGANEQFF	TGTGCCACCAGCAGAGCGGCACTAGCGGGGGCAAATGAGCAGTTCTTC
TRBD1	TRBJ2-3	16	TRBV4-1	-	CASSQVDRASTDTQYF	TGCGCCAGCAGCCAAGTTGACAGGGCGAGCACAGATACGCAGTATTTT
TRBD1	TRBJ2-7	15	TRBV25-1	once	CASSEYRQGAYEQYF	TGTGCCAGCAGTGAATATCGACAGGGTGCCTACGAGCAGTACTTC